This T cell receptor beta chain came from a study of cytomegalovirus exposure and HLA in healthy donors. The study ran its PCR with 60 Vbeta and 13 Jbeta primers. Original data processing: Counted up in a later analysis, unique TCR beta chains came to approximately 77 million, with around 9.9 million shared. Data came from immunoSEQ multiplex PCR; TCRdb stores just in-frame clones and leaves some out. V and J calls and clone size are copied from that table; D and trimming were computed from the DNA. The table lists 130,000 to 150,000 clones, 73% of them singletons, with around an eighth in the top ten. The CDR3 has 15 residues. J lost 9 bases, V lost 4 bases, and 14 bases had no gene match.

The gene calls are TRBV23-1 and TRBJ2-5; TRBD2 matches 7 bases. TRBV23-1 is an ORF for which the function is uncertain. The TCR comes from a human donor in good health. Sequencing was performed on PBMCs. DNA of the CDR3: TGCGCCAGCAGTCTACCGGGACTACTGATTTGGGCCCAGTACTTC. Its protein is CASSLPGLLIWAQYF.